The 21 T cell receptor beta chains listed next were all sequenced from one sample in a study of human T cells and chemical hapten exposure listed by TCRdb under 2021. Sample time point, as interpreted from the label and publication: pre-sensitization, week 0. In the paper's terms, the treatment or condition label means: therapeutic diphenylcyclopropenone sensitization with weekly scalp DPC. Preparation of the library involved RACE. This sample was sequenced with a NextSeq 500. In-frame beta chains were kept once TCRdb had trimmed the public reads at Q25 with fastp and called clones with MiXCR. Entries that share a CDR3 protein sequence are merged under the most common genes and DNA. The sample contains some 400,000 distinct CDR3 sequences, roughly 5% of them found a single time. The ten largest clones capture just over 2.5% of the sample. The starting material was whole blood, obtained in connection with sensitization to the hapten diphenylcyclopropenone (DPC). Every receptor here comes from a woman aged 45 to 65 with alopecia areata. Some clones in this sample may be carry-over from other donors' samples.

This clonotype has at least ten counts. The gene calls are TRBV3-1 and TRBJ2-3; D uncertain. V lost 0 bases, J lost 6 bases, and 7 bases lay in between. Germline values: CDR1 LGHDT, CDR2 YNNKEL (reference sequence). This CDR3 region has 13 residues. CDR3 sequence (DNA): TGTGCCAGCAGCCAAGATCGTTCGGATACGCAGTATTTT. It translates to CASSQDRSDTQYF.

V and J are TRBV21-1 and TRBJ1-2; the table calls TRBD1, which could not be checked here. TRBV21-1 is a pseudogene locus. The CDR3 consists of 15 residues. In DNA form, the CDR3 reads TGTGCCAGCACCAAAAGAAGGGGGCGGAGCTATGGCTACACCTTC. It translates to CASTKRRGRSYGYTF.

This clonotype was observed a few times. The chain carries TRBV6-5 and TRBJ1-2, with TRBD1 as a possible D gene (6 bases). Germline-derived CDR1 and CDR2 are MNHEY and SVGAGI. The CDR3 has 14 residues. Trimming took 7 bases from V and 7 from J, leaving 19 bases between them. CDR3 region: CASTNRAGLSGYTF. CDR3 DNA: TGTGCCAGCACCAACAGGGCGGGTCTCTCTGGCTACACCTTC.

This chain uses TRBV14 with TRBJ2-7; 9 bases are a match to TRBD2. V shed 4 bases and J 0 bases; nucleotides not matched to a gene: 4. The CDR3 is made up of 15 amino acids. Germline V gene lookup returns CDR1 SGHDN and CDR2 FVKESK. The CDR3 here is CASSPAGGSSYEQYF. In DNA form, the CDR3 reads TGTGCCAGCAGCCCAGCGGGGGGAAGCTCCTACGAGCAGTACTTC.

The table lists this clonotype with a few counts. This rearrangement joins TRBV7-6 to TRBJ2-1; 14 bases match TRBD2. Germline CDR1 SGHVS, CDR2 FNYEAQ. The CDR3 has 15 residues. V lost 4 bases, J lost 8 bases, and 4 bases stayed unmatched. The CDR3 sequence: CASSSGLAGVDEQFF. The CDR3 coding sequence is TGTGCCAGCAGCTCGGGACTAGCGGGAGTCGATGAGCAGTTCTTC. Full variable domain (missing parts from reference TRBV7-6 and TRBJ2-1): GAGVSQSPRYKVTKRGQDVALRCDPISGHVSLYWYRQALGQGPEFLTYFNYEAQQDKSGLPNDRFSAERPEGSISTLTIQRTEQRDSAMYRCASSSGLAGVDEQFFGPGTRLTVL.

The genes are TRBV21-1 and TRBJ1-1; the table assigns TRBD1, which was not confirmed against the DNA. TRBV21-1 is given as a pseudogene. The length of the CDR3 is 16 residues. CDR3 in amino acids: CAGSKGGDSANTEAFF. The CDR3 DNA follows: TGTGCCGGCAGCAAAGGGGGGGACAGTGCGAACACTGAAGCTTTCTTT.

This clonotype was picked up many times. The V and J genes are TRBV9 and TRBJ2-2; D not certain. V was cut by 2 bases and J by 2 bases, with 7 bases left in between. Germline CDR1 reads SGDLS; CDR2 reads YYNGEE. CDR3 length equals 14 residues. The CDR3 region has the DNA TGTGCCAGCAGCGTTAACTCTAACACCGGGGAGCTGTTTTTT. This sequence encodes CASSVNSNTGELFF.

This clonotype was counted at least ten times. CDR3 region: CASSLIGSEQFF. The CDR3 coding sequence is TGTGCCAGCAGCTTAATAGGGTCTGAGCAGTTCTTC. This chain connects TRBV7-2 to TRBJ2-1; D ambiguous. The CDR3 contains 12 residues. Germline CDR1 reads SGHTA; CDR2 reads FQGNSA. V lost 2 bases, J lost 9 bases, and 8 bases lay in between.

The table lists this clonotype with a few counts. The chain links TRBV29-1 to TRBJ2-1, with D uncertain. Trimming left V 1 base short and J 3 bases short, with 10 bases between. Per germline, CDR1 SQVTM and CDR2 ANQGSEA. This CDR3 has 14 amino acids. Here the CDR3 reads CSVEGTPNYNEQFF. For the CDR3, the DNA is TGCAGCGTTGAAGGCACACCCAACTACAATGAGCAGTTCTTC.

This clonotype turned up a few times. V usage is TRBV10-2 and J usage is TRBJ2-7, with D unresolved. The CDR3 is 14 residues long. V shed 6 bases and J shed 6 bases, with 18 bases lying between them. Per the germline V gene, CDR1 is WSHSY and CDR2 is SAAADI. The CDR3 here is CASRSPGLTGEQYF. The CDR3 DNA reads TGCGCCAGCAGATCGCCGGGCCTCACGGGCGAGCAGTACTTC.

This clonotype was seen ten or more times. V and J are TRBV10-3 and TRBJ2-2; 8 bases map to TRBD1. Trimming removed 10 bases from V and 7 bases from J; junction bases left unmatched: 11. CDR1 ENHRY and CDR2 SYGVKD come from the germline V gene. The CDR3 runs 14 residues. CDR3 amino acids: CATMDRVDGGELFF. Written as DNA, the CDR3 is TGTGCCACGATGGACAGGGTCGATGGCGGGGAGCTGTTTTTT.

This clonotype was recorded a few times. J is TRBJ2-7 and V is TRBV12-5, with TRBD2 matching 7 bases. Trimming removed 10 bases from V and 0 bases from J; junction bases left unmatched: 9. CDR3 length: 14 amino acids. Germline V lookup: CDR1 LGHNT, CDR2 FRNRAP. The CDR3 region has the DNA TGTGCTAACCAGAAGCGGGGTCGCTCCTACGAGCAGTACTTC. It encodes CANQKRGRSYEQYF.

This clonotype was seen repeatedly, ten times or more. The chain recombines TRBV7-8 with TRBJ2-6, with 11 bases that match TRBD1. V lost 4 bases to trimming and J lost 1 base; unmatched junction nucleotides: 3. Looked up from germline, CDR1 is SGHVS and CDR2 is FQNEAQ. The CDR3 covers 17 residues. The CDR3 loop is CASSSRDRGSGANVLTF. CDR3 DNA: TGTGCCAGCAGCTCCCGGGACAGGGGGTCTGGGGCCAACGTCCTGACTTTC.

In its sample, this clonotype was seen many times. The V and J genes are TRBV5-6 and TRBJ2-1, with D possibly being TRBD2 (5 bases). CDR1 is SGHDT, CDR2 YYEEEE, per germline. V gave up 6 bases and J gave up 8 bases, with 12 bases separating them. The CDR3 is 12 residues long. CDR3: CASKGQRDEQFF. The DNA of the CDR3 is TGTGCCAGCAAAGGCCAGAGGGATGAGCAGTTCTTC.

The J gene is TRBJ2-5, the V gene TRBV20-1; 11 positions agree with TRBD2. CDR3 length equals 15 residues. Looked up from germline, CDR1 is DFQATT and CDR2 is SNEGSKA (reference sequence). Trimming took 5 bases from V and 0 from J; bases not matched to a gene: 5. For the CDR3, the DNA is TGCAGTGCTGCCAGGGGACTAGCGGACCAAGAGACCCAGTACTTC. This encodes CSAARGLADQETQYF.

This clonotype came up many times. The V call is TRBV24-1, the J call TRBJ2-1; 13 positions agree with TRBD2. J lost 10 bases, V lost 4 bases, and 9 bases had no gene match. The CDR3 is 16 residues long. From germline, CDR1 is KGHDR and CDR2 SFDVKD. CDR3 residues: CATSELAGGTTTEQFF. Written as DNA, the CDR3 is TGTGCCACCAGTGAACTAGCGGGAGGGACGACGACCGAGCAGTTCTTC.

There are a few counts of this clonotype. This chain uses TRBV3-1 with TRBJ1-1, with D possibly being TRBD1 (5 bases). From germline, CDR1 is LGHDT and CDR2 YNNKEL (reference sequence). This CDR3 is built from 15 residues. Trimming shortened V by 3 bases and J by 5 bases, and 16 bases separated the two germline ends. The CDR3 loop is CASSQGVLSWTEAFF. The CDR3 DNA reads TGTGCCAGCAGCCAGGGGGTCCTTTCGTGGACTGAAGCTTTCTTT.

Many counts were recorded for this clonotype. This chain connects TRBV20-1 to TRBJ1-2; D is undetermined. The CDR3 contains 13 residues. Germline V gene sequence: CDR1 DFQATT, CDR2 SNEGSKA (reference sequence). Trimming shortened V by 5 bases and J by 4 bases, and 14 bases separated the two germline ends. The CDR3 sequence: CSAPNAAAYGYTF. The CDR3 bases are TGCAGTGCTCCCAATGCCGCCGCCTATGGCTACACCTTC.

This clonotype was observed many times. The chain joins TRBV20-1 to TRBJ2-3; D is unresolved. CDR3 length: 15 amino acids. In germline, CDR1 is DFQATT, CDR2 SNEGSKA (reference sequence). V was clipped by 6 bases and J by 2 bases, with 18 bases between them. The CDR3 here is CSAAEILRVTDTQYF. CDR3 nucleotide sequence: TGCAGTGCCGCAGAGATCCTTCGTGTCACAGATACGCAGTATTTT.

This clonotype has just a few counts. The chain couples TRBV5-1 to TRBJ2-7; 7 bases are shared with TRBD1. CDR1 is SGHRS and CDR2 is YFSETQ in the germline V gene. CDR3 length: 15 amino acids. Trimming cost V 2 bases and J 0 bases; bases outside gene matches: 5. Written as DNA, the CDR3 is TGCGCCAGCAGCTTTACGACAGGGCACTCCTACGAGCAGTACTTC. Its protein is CASSFTTGHSYEQYF.

This clonotype was seen many times. This rearrangement joins TRBV24-1 to TRBJ2-5; D remains unclear. This CDR3 contains 15 residues. Germline V gene sequence: CDR1 KGHDR, CDR2 SFDVKD. The V end lost 4 bases, the J end lost 0 bases, and 11 bases lay between the germline ends. CDR3: CATSDPDRYQETQYF. The CDR3 DNA is TGTGCCACCAGTGACCCCGACCGTTACCAAGAGACCCAGTACTTC.